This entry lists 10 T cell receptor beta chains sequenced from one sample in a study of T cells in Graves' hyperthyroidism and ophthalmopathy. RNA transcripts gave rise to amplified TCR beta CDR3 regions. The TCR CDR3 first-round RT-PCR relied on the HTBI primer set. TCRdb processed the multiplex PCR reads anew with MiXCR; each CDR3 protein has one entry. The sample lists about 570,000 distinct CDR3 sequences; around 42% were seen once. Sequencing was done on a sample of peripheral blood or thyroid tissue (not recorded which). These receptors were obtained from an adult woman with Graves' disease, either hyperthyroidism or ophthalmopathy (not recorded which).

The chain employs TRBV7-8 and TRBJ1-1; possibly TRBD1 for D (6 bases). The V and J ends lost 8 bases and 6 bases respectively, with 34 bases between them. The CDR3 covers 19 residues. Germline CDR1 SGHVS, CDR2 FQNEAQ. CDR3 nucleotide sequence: TGTGCCAGCCCGCCGGGAGGACGCACCGGGACACTAAGAGGGGCTGAAGCTTTCTTT. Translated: CASPPGGRTGTLRGAEAFF.

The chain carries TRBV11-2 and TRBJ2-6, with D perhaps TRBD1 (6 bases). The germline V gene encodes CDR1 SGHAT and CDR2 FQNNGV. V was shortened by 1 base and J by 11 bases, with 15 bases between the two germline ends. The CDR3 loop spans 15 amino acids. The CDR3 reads CASSLGGQSSYVLTF. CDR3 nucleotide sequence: TGTGCCAGCAGCTTAGGTGGACAGTCTTCCTACGTCCTGACTTTC.

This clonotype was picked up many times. The CDR3 region has the DNA TGTGCCTGGAGTGTCCGAGGGTCACCCCTCCACTTT. Translated, it gives CAWSVRGSPLHF. The genes are TRBV30 and TRBJ1-6, with D hard to call. Germline lookup yields CDR1 GTSNPN and CDR2 SVGIG (reference sequence). Between the trimmed V and J ends, which lost 0 bases and 10 bases, there was a span of 7 bases. The CDR3 spans 12 residues.

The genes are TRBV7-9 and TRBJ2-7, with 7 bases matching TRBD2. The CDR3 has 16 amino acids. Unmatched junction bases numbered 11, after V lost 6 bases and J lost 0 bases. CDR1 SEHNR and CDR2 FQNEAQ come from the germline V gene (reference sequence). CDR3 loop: CASSAPRLAASYEQYF. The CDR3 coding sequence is TGTGCCAGCAGTGCTCCCCGCCTAGCGGCCTCCTACGAGCAGTACTTC.

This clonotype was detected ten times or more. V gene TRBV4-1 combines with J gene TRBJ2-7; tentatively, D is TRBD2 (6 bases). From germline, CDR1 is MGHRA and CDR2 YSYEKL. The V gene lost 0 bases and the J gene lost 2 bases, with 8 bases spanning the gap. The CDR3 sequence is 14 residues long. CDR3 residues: CASSQEGLTYEQYF. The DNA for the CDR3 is TGCGCCAGCAGCCAAGAGGGACTTACCTACGAGCAGTACTTC.

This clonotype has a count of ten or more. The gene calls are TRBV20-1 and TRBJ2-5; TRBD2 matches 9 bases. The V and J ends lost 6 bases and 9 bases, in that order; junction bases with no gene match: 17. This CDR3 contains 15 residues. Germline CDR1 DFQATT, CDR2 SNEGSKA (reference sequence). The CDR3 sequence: CSATRGLGLAGAQYF. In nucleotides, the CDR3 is TGCAGTGCCACCCGCGGGTTGGGACTAGCTGGGGCCCAGTACTTC.

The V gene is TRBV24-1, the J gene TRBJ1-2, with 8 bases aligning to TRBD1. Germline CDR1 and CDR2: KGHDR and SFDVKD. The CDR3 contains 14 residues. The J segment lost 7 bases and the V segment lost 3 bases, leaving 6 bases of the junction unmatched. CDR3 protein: CATSDAAGGRGYTF. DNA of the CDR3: TGTGCCACCAGTGATGCGGCAGGGGGCCGTGGCTACACCTTC.

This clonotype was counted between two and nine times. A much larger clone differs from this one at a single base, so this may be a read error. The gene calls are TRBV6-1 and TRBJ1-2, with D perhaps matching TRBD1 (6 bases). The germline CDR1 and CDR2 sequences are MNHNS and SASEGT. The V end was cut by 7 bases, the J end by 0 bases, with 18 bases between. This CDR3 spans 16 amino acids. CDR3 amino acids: CASTIWGAWANYGYTF. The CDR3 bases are TGTGCCAGCACCATCTGGGGGGCATGGGCTAACTATGGCTACACCTTC.

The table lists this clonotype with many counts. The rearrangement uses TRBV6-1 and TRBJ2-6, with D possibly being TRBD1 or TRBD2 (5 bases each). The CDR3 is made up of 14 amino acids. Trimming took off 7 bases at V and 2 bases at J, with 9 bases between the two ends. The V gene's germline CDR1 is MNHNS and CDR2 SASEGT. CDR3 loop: CASKRGPGANVLTF. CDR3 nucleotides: TGTGCCAGCAAACGGGGACCTGGGGCCAACGTCCTGACTTTC.

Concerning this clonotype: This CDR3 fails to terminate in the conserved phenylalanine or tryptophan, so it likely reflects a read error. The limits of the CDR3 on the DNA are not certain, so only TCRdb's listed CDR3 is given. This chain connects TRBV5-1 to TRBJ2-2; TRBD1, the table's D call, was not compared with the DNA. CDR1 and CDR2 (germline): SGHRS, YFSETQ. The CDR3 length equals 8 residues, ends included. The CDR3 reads CASSLPGV.